The clone carrying this T cell receptor (beta chain) occurred many times. Its target is unknown. This record belongs to a study of read filtering for tumor transcriptome and immune sequencing. Overall study context: Mean patient age was roughly 61 years, range about 47 to 85; 16 to 20 male, over twelve female. Transcriptome libraries were built from DNase-treated RNA. Regarding the study as a whole: The sorted CD138-negative fraction was a mixed bone marrow immune population, not purified T cells.

There are 15 residues in the CDR3. V lost 1 base and J lost 7; bases outside the gene matches: 7. Molecular barcoded adaptors covering alpha/delta and beta/gamma chains were used on roughly 400 ng RNA. TCRdb itself ran the reads through MiXCR, one entry per CDR3 protein. The data show 43,000 or so distinct CDR3 sequences, 15% to 20% seen once. Sequenced sample: a population of CD138-negative cells sorted from bone marrow. The origin of this receptor is a donor at least 40 years old with multiple myeloma. The V gene is TRBV12-3 or TRBV12-4, the J gene TRBJ2-1, with 7 bases identical to TRBD2. The CDR3 DNA reads TGTGCCAGCAGTTTAGAGGCCCTAGCGGCGAATGAGCAGTTCTTC. It is translated as CASSLEALAANEQFF.